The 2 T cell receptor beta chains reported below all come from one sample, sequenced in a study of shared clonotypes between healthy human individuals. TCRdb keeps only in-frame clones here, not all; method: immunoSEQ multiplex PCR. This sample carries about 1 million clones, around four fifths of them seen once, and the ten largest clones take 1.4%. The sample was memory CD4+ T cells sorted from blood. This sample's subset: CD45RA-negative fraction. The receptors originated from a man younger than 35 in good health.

CDR3: CASRPGTGGGGYTF. The CDR3 DNA is TGTGCCAGCAGGCCCGGGACAGGGGGCGGGGGCTACACCTTC. The rearrangement joins TRBV27 to TRBJ1-2; TRBD1 matches at 12 bases. Germline-derived CDR1 and CDR2 are MNHEY and SMNVEV (reference sequence). The J segment lost 8 bases and the V segment lost 6 bases, leaving 7 bases of the junction unmatched. The CDR3 has 14 amino acids.

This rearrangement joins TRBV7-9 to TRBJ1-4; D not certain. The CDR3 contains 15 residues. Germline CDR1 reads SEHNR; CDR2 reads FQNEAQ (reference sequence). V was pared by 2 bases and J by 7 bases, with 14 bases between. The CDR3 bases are TGTGCCAGCAGCTTAAGTGTTGCCACGGTTGAAAAACTGTTTTTT. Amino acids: CASSLSVATVEKLFF. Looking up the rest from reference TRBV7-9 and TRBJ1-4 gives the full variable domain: DTGVSQNPRHKITKRGQNVTFRCDPISEHNRLYWYRQTLGQGPEFLTYFQNEAQLEKSRLLSDRFSAERPKGSFSTLEIQRTEQGDSAMYLCASSLSVATVEKLFFGSGTQLSVL.